This T cell receptor beta chain was identified during a study of blood T cell repertoires in COVID-19. Study in general: PBMCs, B-cell-depleted T cells, or T cells were the source of the cDNA or gDNA that made up the material.

With 2 bases clipped from V and 5 bases from J, the junction kept 7 bases outside the gene matches. From germline, CDR1 is SEHNR and CDR2 FQNEAQ (reference sequence). The CDR3 has 15 amino acids. This table comes from immunoSEQ multiplex PCR, and its TCRdb copy is limited to in-frame clones, with some not included. The sample lists a few hundred thousand clones; more than 70% were seen once. The genes are TRBV7-9 and TRBJ2-5, with 8 positions matching TRBD2. The specimen sequenced was peripheral blood. This receptor was identified in a woman aged 45 to 65 with acute or convalescent COVID-19. CDR3 nucleotides: TGTGCCAGCAGCTTAAGGGGGACTAGTTTGGAGACCCAGTACTTC. Its translation is CASSLRGTSLETQYF.